The 2 T cell receptor beta chains presented below share a single source sample, sequenced in a study of human T cells and chemical hapten exposure. Time point given: pre-sensitization, week 0. Treatment noted: therapeutic diphenylcyclopropenone sensitization with weekly scalp DPC. Via MiXCR, TCRdb re-called the RACE reads, giving one row per CDR3 protein. The data contain more than 100,000 distinct CDR3 sequences, less than 15% of them singletons. The material was whole blood, obtained in connection with sensitization to the hapten diphenylcyclopropenone (DPC). These receptors were obtained from a woman younger than 30 with alopecia areata. Some clones in this sample may be carry-over from other donors' samples.

There are a few counts of this clonotype. The genes are TRBV20-1 and TRBJ1-1; 8 bases are a match to TRBD1. Germline CDR1 DFQATT, CDR2 SNEGSKA (reference sequence). V gave up 0 bases and J gave up 3 bases; unmatched junction bases: 6. The CDR3 runs 15 residues. The CDR3 protein is CSARETGERHTEAFF. CDR3 in DNA: TGCAGTGCTAGAGAGACAGGGGAAAGGCACACTGAAGCTTTCTTT.

This clonotype showed up many times. The chain carries TRBV3-1 and TRBJ2-1; TRBD2 agrees at 14 bases. CDR1 is LGHDT, CDR2 YNNKEL, per germline (reference sequence). This CDR3 comprises 19 residues. J lost 4 bases, V lost 4 bases, and 12 bases had no gene match. CDR3 sequence: CASSPRLAGGPSHYNEQFF. In nucleotides, the CDR3 is TGTGCCAGCAGCCCTCGACTAGCGGGGGGGCCCTCCCATTACAATGAGCAGTTCTTC.